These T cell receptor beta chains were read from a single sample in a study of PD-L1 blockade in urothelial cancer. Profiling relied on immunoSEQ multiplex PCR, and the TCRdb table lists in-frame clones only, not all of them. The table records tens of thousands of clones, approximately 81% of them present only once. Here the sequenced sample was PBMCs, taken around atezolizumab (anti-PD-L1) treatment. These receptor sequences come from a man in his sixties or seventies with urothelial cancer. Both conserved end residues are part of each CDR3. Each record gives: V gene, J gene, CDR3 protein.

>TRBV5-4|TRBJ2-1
CASSWGLYNEQFF
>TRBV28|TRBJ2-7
CASSTLGQGAYEQYF
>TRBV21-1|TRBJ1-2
CASSRVQGSYGYTF
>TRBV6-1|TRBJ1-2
CASSEMDRGGYGYTF
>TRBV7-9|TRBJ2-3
CASSLVSGRGDTQYF
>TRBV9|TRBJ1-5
CASSPGTGDGPQHF
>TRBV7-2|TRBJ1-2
CASSRDTNYGYTF
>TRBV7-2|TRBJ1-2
CASSHGGGYGYTF
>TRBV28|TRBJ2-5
CASSLGGGTQYF
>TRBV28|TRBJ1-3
CASSPPTGASGNTIYF
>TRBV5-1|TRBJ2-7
CASSEQGRSYEQYF
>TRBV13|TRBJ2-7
CASSTYTRTYEQYF
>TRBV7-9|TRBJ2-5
CASSPLWGEEAQETQYF
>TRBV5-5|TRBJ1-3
CASSLDSGGTSGNTIYF